A single sample is the source of the 3 T cell receptor beta chains below, sequenced in a study of blood T cell repertoires in COVID-19. TCRdb's copy holds only in-frame clones and misses some; the assay was immunoSEQ multiplex PCR. The sample includes roughly 300,000 clones, 85% of them seen just once. The specimen was PBMCs or T cells enriched from blood (not recorded which). The source of these receptors is a woman aged 45-65 years who had recovered from COVID-19.

The chain couples TRBV6-5 to TRBJ2-3; 8 positions match TRBD1. The CDR3 loop spans 15 amino acids. The V gene's germline CDR1 is MNHEY and CDR2 SVGAGI. Trimming took 5 bases from V and 3 from J; bases not matched to a gene: 7. CDR3 nucleotide sequence: TGTGCCAGCAGTCATAGACAGGGGAGGACAGATACGCAGTATTTT. Encoded protein: CASSHRQGRTDTQYF.

CDR3 loop: CASSQAGVSYNEQFF. The CDR3 DNA sequence: TGTGCCAGCAGCCAAGCGGGAGTCTCCTACAATGAGCAGTTCTTC. The V and J genes are TRBV7-2 and TRBJ2-1; the match to TRBD2 covers 8 bases. Germline lookup yields CDR1 SGHTA and CDR2 FQGNSA. The junction had 3 bases not matched to a gene; V was cut back by 5 bases and J by 0 bases. This CDR3 has 15 residues.

The gene calls are TRBV11-2 and TRBJ1-1; D is possibly TRBD1 (5 bases). The germline gives CDR1 SGHAT, CDR2 FQNNGV. V lost 0 bases to trimming and J lost 3 bases, with 11 bases between them. The CDR3 runs 15 residues. The CDR3 sequence: CASSLESGLDTEAFF. In nucleotides, the CDR3 is TGTGCCAGCAGCTTAGAATCAGGGCTGGACACTGAAGCTTTCTTT. Complete variable domain (other parts from reference TRBV11-2 and TRBJ1-1): EAGVAQSPRYKIIEKRQSVAFWCNPISGHATLYWYQQILGQGPKLLIQFQNNGVVDDSQLPKDRFSAERLKGVDSTLKIQPAKLEDSAVYLCASSLESGLDTEAFFGQGTRLTVV.